This record covers a single T cell receptor (beta chain). The sample is drawn from a study of blood T cell repertoires in COVID-19. The wider study: Researchers got acute and convalescent COVID-19 samples from the United States, Italy and Spain. PBMCs, B-cell-depleted T cells, or T cells were the source of the cDNA or gDNA that made up the material.

Trimming cost V 0 bases and J 8 bases; bases outside gene matches: 4. Per germline, CDR1 LGHDT and CDR2 YNNKEL (reference sequence). This CDR3 is built from 15 residues. Authors' data handling: Reference gene primer amplification in the assay estimated nucleated cell counts. Repertoires were generated with immunoSEQ multiplex PCR, while TCRdb's copy carries only in-frame clones and drops some. The D gene and trimming were derived from the DNA, and the V and J assignments and clone size from that table. The sample holds 60,000 to 80,000 clones, around nine tenths seen once. The clonotype comes from a man aged 55 to 70 with acute or convalescent COVID-19. The rearrangement joins TRBV3-1 (or the pseudogene TRBV3-2) to TRBJ1-4, with 9 bases that match TRBD1. Input material: peripheral blood. The chain's CDR3 is CASSQEGTGYEKLFF. The CDR3, as DNA: TGTGCCAGCAGCCAAGAAGGGACAGGGTACGAAAAACTGTTTTTT.